This T cell receptor (beta chain) was recovered during a study of regulatory T cells in long-lasting Graves disease. Study information: Persistence in Graves' disease denoted antithyroid drug use beyond 5 years alongside positive TSH receptor antibodies.

From germline, CDR1 is GTSNPN and CDR2 SVGIG (reference sequence). Trimming removed 4 bases from V and 0 bases from J, with 7 bases in between. This CDR3 comprises 12 residues. The time point denotes: persistent/refractory GD, antithyroid drugs over 5 years with positive TRAb. Making the TCR library involved RNA that had been extracted from PBMCs. Graves' disease was diagnosed by American Thyroid Association guidelines. Xi'an, China, was home to the endocrinology department that provided patients. This clonotype was counted a few times. Antigen: not known. Construction of TCR beta libraries relied on iRepertoire HTBI primers and on Arm-PCR targeting CDR3 regions. TCRdb redid the calling of the multiplex PCR reads with MiXCR, one entry per CDR3 protein. The table lists 300,000 or so distinct CDR3 sequences, around 19% of them singletons. Study-wide points: With a small sample size, accuracy may have been reduced.

The specimen comprised peripheral blood mononuclear cells (PBMCs), sampled when the disease was refractory, from a patient treated with antithyroid drugs. This chain joins TRBV30 and TRBJ2-7; D possibly corresponds to TRBD2 (5 bases). The receptor's source is a female donor with Graves disease. The DNA of the CDR3 is TGTGCCTGGACCCGGGACTCCTACGAGCAGTACTTC. This translates into CAWTRDSYEQYF.